This T cell receptor (beta chain) was documented in a study of blood T cell repertoires in COVID-19. Study in general: Specimens from acute and convalescent COVID-19 originated in the United States, Italy and Spain. T cells, B-cell-depleted T cells, or PBMCs supplied cDNA or gDNA.

Authors' data handling: Nucleated cell counts were estimated from reference gene primer amplification. Assay: immunoSEQ multiplex PCR; the TCRdb copy retains only in-frame clones and omits some. The DNA was the basis for D and trimming; V, J and clone size are from that table. The sample lists about 300,000 clones; more than 70% were seen once. The CDR3 totals 17 residues. Germline V gene lookup returns CDR1 MDHEN and CDR2 SYDVKM. V gave up 3 bases and J gave up 3 bases, with 18 bases separating them. Input material: peripheral blood. This chain joins TRBV28 and TRBJ1-5; a possible D gene is TRBD1 (5 bases). The clonotype was recovered from a woman aged 45-65 years with acute or convalescent COVID-19. The CDR3 protein is CASSFGGWDGDNQPQHF. In DNA, the CDR3 is TGTGCCAGCAGTTTTGGGGGGTGGGATGGGGACAATCAGCCCCAGCATTTT.